This record concerns one T cell receptor beta chain sequence. Authors' analysis steps: Reference gene primer amplification gave nucleated cell count estimates. Sequenced by immunoSEQ multiplex PCR; TCRdb stores in-frame clones only, minus some. The DNA was the basis for D and trimming; V, J and clone size are from that table. The table lists tens of thousands of clones, 80% to 90% of them singletons. The sample is drawn from a study of blood T cell repertoires in COVID-19. Study at large: In each case, the material was cDNA or gDNA derived from T cells, B-cell-depleted T cells, or PBMCs.

The germline V and J ends were trimmed by 3 bases and 6 bases, with 18 bases remaining between them. The CDR3 consists of 16 residues. Germline values: CDR1 SGHRS, CDR2 YFSETQ. Sequencing input: peripheral blood. This clonotype originated in a man aged 55 to 70 with acute or convalescent COVID-19. The rearrangement links TRBV5-1 to TRBJ1-4; weak D call: TRBD1 (6 bases). The CDR3 DNA is TGCGCCAGCAGCTCAACCGGCGGGGGCGAGGATGAAAAACTGTTTTTT. Translated: CASSSTGGGEDEKLFF.